These 4 T cell receptor beta chains were sequenced from one sample in a study of T cell responses to AZD1222 COVID-19 vaccine. Data came from immunoSEQ multiplex PCR; TCRdb stores just in-frame clones and leaves some out. The repertoire consists of approximately 90,000 clones, with less than 90% occurring once and the leading ten covering approximately 3.7%. The sample was peripheral blood, taken on day 0 of AZD1222 vaccination. The source is an adult in good health.

This chain uses TRBV5-6 with TRBJ2-3, with D uncertain. This CDR3 has 12 residues. From germline, CDR1 is SGHDT and CDR2 YYEEEE. Trimming stripped 5 bases from V and 4 bases from J, with 8 bases between. The CDR3 region has the DNA TGTGCCAGCAGTCTCGCCGCAGATACGCAGTATTTT. Translated: CASSLAADTQYF.

This sequence joins TRBV24-1 and TRBJ1-1; no firm D call. V was shortened by 3 bases and J by 9 bases, with 7 bases between the two germline ends. The CDR3 has 11 residues. The V gene's germline CDR1 is KGHDR and CDR2 SFDVKD. For the CDR3, the DNA is TGTGCCACCAGTGATCGGAAGAAAGCTTTCTTT. Protein product: CATSDRKKAFF.

This chain links TRBV9 with TRBJ2-3; possibly TRBD1 for D (6 bases). V dropped 0 bases and J dropped 0 bases, with 8 bases sitting between them. The CDR3 totals 15 residues. Germline loops: CDR1 SGDLS, CDR2 YYNGEE. CDR3 region: CASSVVGGSTDTQYF. The CDR3 region has the DNA TGTGCCAGCAGCGTAGTTGGGGGCAGCACAGATACGCAGTATTTT. Supplemented by reference TRBV9 and TRBJ2-3, the full variable domain reads DSGVTQTPKHLITATGQRVTLRCSPRSGDLSVYWYQQSLDQGLQFLIQYYNGEERAKGNILERFSAQQFPDLHSELNLSSLELGDSALYFCASSVVGGSTDTQYFGPGTRLTVL.

The genes are TRBV5-6 and TRBJ2-2; TRBD1 agrees at 7 bases. The trim removed 7 bases at V and 7 bases at J, leaving 7 bases unmatched. The CDR3 consists of 13 residues. In germline, CDR1 is SGHDT, CDR2 YYEEEE. The CDR3 DNA reads as TGTGCCAGCCAACAGGGGACGGGCGGGGAGCTGTTTTTT. Protein: CASQQGTGGELFF.